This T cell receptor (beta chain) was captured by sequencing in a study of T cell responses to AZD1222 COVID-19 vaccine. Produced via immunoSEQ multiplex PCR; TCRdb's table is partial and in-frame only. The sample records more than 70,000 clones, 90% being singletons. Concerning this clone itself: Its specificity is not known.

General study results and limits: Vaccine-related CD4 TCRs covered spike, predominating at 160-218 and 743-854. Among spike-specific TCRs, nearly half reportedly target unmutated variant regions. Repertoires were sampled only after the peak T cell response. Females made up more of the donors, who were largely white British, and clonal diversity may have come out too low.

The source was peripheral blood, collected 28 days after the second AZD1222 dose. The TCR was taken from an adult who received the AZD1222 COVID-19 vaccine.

The CDR3 bases are TGTGCCAGCTCACCACAAAGTCGTGGACAGGAAGCTTTCTTT. It codes for CASSPQSRGQEAFF. The gene calls are TRBV18 and TRBJ1-1, with D maybe TRBD1 (6 bases). V shed 1 base and J shed 8 bases, with 14 bases lying between them. This CDR3 is 14 amino acids long. Germline loops: CDR1 KGHSH, CDR2 LQKENI.